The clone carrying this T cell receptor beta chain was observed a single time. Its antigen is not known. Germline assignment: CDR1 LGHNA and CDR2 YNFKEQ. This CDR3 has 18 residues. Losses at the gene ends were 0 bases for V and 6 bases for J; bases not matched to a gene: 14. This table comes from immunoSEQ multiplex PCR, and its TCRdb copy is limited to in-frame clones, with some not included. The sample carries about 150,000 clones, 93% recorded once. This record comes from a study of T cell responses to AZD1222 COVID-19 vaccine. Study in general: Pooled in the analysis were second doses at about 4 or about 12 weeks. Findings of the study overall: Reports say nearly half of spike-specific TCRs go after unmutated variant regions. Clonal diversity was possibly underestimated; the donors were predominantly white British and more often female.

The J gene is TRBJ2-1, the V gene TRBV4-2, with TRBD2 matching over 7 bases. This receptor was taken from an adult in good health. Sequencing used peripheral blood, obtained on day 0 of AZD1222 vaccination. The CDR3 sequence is CASSQDGGRELSLNEQFF. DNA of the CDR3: TGTGCCAGCAGCCAAGATGGCGGGCGGGAGTTATCCCTCAATGAGCAGTTCTTC.